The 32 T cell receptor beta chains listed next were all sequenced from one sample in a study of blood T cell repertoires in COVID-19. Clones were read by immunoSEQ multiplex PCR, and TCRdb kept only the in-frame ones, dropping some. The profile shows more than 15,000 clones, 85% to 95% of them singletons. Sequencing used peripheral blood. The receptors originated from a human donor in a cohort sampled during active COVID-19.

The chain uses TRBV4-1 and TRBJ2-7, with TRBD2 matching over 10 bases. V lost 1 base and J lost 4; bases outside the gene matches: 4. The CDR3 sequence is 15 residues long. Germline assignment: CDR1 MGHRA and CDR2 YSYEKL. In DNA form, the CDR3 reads TGCGCCAGCAGCCAAGGCAGCGGGAGGGCGTACGAGCAGTACTTC. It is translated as CASSQGSGRAYEQYF.

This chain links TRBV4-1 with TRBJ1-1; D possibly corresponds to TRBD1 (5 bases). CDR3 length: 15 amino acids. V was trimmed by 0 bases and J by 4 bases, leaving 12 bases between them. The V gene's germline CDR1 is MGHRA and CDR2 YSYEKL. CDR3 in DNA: TGCGCCAGCAGCCAAGATTTGATGGGGGGCACTGAAGCTTTCTTT. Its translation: CASSQDLMGGTEAFF.

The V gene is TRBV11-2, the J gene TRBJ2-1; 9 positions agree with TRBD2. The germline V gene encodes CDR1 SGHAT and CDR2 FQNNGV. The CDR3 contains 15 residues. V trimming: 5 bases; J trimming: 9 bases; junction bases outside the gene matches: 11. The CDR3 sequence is CASSPIAGEGVEQFF. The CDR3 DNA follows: TGTGCCAGCAGCCCAATAGCGGGAGAGGGTGTTGAGCAGTTCTTC.

CDR3 loop: CAWSRRTGNTEAFF. CDR3 nucleotide sequence: TGTGCCTGGAGCCGGCGGACAGGGAACACTGAAGCTTTCTTT. V usage is TRBV30 and J usage is TRBJ1-1; 7 bases are a match to TRBD1. Per the germline V gene, CDR1 is GTSNPN and CDR2 is SVGIG (reference sequence). This CDR3 is 14 amino acids long. With V trimmed by 3 bases and J by 1 base, 5 bases remained unmatched.

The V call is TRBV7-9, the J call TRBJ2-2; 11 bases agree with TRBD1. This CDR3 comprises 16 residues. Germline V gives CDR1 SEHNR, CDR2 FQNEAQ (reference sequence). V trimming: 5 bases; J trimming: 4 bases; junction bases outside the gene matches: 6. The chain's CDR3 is CASSAPGQGGTGELFF. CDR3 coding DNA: TGTGCCAGCAGCGCCCCGGGACAGGGGGGCACCGGGGAGCTGTTTTTT.

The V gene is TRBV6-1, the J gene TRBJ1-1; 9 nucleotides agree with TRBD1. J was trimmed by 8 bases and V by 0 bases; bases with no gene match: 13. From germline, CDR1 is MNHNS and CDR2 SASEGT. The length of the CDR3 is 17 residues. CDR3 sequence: CASSEARGTGPVREAFF. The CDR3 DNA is TGTGCCAGCAGTGAAGCCCGAGGGACAGGGCCCGTTAGAGAAGCTTTCTTT.

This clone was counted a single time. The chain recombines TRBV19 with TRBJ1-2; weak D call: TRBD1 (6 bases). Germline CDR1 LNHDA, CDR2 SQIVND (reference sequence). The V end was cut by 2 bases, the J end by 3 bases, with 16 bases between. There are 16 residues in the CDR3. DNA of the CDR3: TGTGCCAGTAGTATAATCTCTACAGGGATTGACTATGGCTACACCTTC. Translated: CASSIISTGIDYGYTF.

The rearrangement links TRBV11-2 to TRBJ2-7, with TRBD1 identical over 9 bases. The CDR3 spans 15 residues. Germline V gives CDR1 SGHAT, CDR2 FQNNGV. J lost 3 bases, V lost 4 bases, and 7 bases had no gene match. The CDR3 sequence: CASSSWTGENYEQYF. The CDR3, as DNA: TGTGCCAGCAGCTCGTGGACAGGGGAAAACTACGAGCAGTACTTC. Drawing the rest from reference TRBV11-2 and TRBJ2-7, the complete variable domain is EAGVAQSPRYKIIEKRQSVAFWCNPISGHATLYWYQQILGQGPKLLIQFQNNGVVDDSQLPKDRFSAERLKGVDSTLKIQPAKLEDSAVYLCASSSWTGENYEQYFGPGTRLTVT.

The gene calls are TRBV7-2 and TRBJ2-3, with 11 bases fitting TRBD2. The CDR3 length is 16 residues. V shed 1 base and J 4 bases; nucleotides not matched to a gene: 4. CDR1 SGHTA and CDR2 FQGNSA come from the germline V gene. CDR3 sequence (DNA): TGTGCCAGCAGCTTAGTTCGGGGACTAGCGGCAGATACGCAGTATTTT. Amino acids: CASSLVRGLAADTQYF.

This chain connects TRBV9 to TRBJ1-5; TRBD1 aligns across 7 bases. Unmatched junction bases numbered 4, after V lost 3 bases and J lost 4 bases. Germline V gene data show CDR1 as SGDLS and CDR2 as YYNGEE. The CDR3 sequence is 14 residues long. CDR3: CASSGGQSNQPQHF. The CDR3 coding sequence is TGTGCCAGCAGCGGGGGACAGTCTAATCAGCCCCAGCATTTT. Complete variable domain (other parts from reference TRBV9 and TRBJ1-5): DSGVTQTPKHLITATGQRVTLRCSPRSGDLSVYWYQQSLDQGLQFLIQYYNGEERAKGNILERFSAQQFPDLHSELNLSSLELGDSALYFCASSGGQSNQPQHFGDGTRLSIL.

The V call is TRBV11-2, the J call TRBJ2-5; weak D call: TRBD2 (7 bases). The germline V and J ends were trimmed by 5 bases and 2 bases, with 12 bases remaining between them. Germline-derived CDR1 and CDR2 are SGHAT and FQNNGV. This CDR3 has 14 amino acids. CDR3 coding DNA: TGTGCCAGCAGCCGAGAGGGGGGGCAAGAGACCCAGTACTTC. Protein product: CASSREGGQETQYF.

CDR3 sequence reads: CASSRQGLEAFF. The CDR3 DNA reads as TGTGCCAGCAGCCGACAGGGTTTAGAAGCTTTCTTT. This chain connects TRBV11-2 to TRBJ1-1; 7 bases match TRBD1. V trimming: 5 bases; J trimming: 8 bases; junction bases outside the gene matches: 5. The CDR3 consists of 12 residues. Germline V lookup: CDR1 SGHAT, CDR2 FQNNGV.

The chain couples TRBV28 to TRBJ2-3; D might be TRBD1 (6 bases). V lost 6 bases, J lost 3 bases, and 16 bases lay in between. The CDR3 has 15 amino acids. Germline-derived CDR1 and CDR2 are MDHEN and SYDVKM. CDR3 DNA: TGTGCCAGCAGCCCACAGGGACCATTTACAGATACGCAGTATTTT. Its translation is CASSPQGPFTDTQYF.

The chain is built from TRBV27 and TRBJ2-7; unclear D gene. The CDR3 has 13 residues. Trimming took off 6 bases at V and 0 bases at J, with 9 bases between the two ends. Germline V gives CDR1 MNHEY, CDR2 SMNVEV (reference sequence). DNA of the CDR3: TGTGCCAGCAGCTCAAGACACTCCTACGAGCAGTACTTC. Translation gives CASSSRHSYEQYF.

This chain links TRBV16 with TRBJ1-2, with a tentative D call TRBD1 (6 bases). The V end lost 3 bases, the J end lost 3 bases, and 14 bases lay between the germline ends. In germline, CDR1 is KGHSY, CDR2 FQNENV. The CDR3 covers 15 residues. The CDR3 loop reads CASSQRRTVDYGYTF. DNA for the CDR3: TGTGCCAGCAGCCAGCGCCGGACAGTCGACTATGGCTACACCTTC.

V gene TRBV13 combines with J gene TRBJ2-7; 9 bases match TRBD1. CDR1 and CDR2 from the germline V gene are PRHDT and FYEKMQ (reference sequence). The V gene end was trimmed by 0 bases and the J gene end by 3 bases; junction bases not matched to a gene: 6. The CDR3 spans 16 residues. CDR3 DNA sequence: TGTGCCAGCAGCTTAGGGGGGACAGGGATCAACTACGAGCAGTACTTC. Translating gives CASSLGGTGINYEQYF.

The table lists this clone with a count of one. The CDR3 loop reads CASSPTGRRDTQYF. CDR3 nucleotides: TGCGCCAGCAGCCCGACAGGGCGGCGAGATACGCAGTATTTT. The rearrangement links TRBV4-3 to TRBJ2-3, with 7 bases aligning to TRBD1. V lost 4 bases and J lost 5; bases outside the gene matches: 6. The CDR3 extends over 14 amino acids. CDR1 is LGHNA and CDR2 is YSLEER in the germline V gene.

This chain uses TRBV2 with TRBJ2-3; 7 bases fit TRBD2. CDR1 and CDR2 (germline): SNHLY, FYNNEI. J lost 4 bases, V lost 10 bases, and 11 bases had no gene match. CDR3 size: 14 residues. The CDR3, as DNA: TGTGCCAACTATCAGGGAGGGATTTCAGATACGCAGTATTTT. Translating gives CANYQGGISDTQYF. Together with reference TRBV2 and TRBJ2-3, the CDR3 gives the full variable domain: EPEVTQTPSHQVTQMGQEVILRCVPISNHLYFYWYRQILGQKVEFLVSFYNNEISEKSEIFDDQFSVERPDGSNFTLKIRSTKLEDSAMYFCANYQGGISDTQYFGPGTRLTVL.

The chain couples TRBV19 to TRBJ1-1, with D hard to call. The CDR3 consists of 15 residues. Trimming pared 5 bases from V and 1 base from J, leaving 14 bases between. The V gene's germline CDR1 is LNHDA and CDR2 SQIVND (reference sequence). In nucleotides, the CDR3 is TGTGCCAGTAGTCCCCGCGGGGAGGGGAACACTGAAGCTTTCTTT. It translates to CASSPRGEGNTEAFF.

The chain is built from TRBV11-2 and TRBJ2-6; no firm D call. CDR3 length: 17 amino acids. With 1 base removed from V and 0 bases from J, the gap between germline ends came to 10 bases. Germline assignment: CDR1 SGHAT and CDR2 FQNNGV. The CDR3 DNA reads TGTGCCAGCAGCTTAGTCGCGGAATCCTCTGGGGCCAACGTCCTGACTTTC. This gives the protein CASSLVAESSGANVLTF.

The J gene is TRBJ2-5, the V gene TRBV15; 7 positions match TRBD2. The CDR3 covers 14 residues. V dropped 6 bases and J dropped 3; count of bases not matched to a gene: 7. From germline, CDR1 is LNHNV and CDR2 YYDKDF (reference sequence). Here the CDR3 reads CATSRGGGEETQYF. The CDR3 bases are TGTGCCACCAGTCGCGGGGGTGGGGAAGAGACCCAGTACTTC.

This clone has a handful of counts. Here the CDR3 DNA reads TGTGCCAGTAGTCTCATTCTCAGCTCTGGGGCCAACGTCCTGACTTTC. It is translated as CASSLILSSGANVLTF. The J gene is TRBJ2-6, the V gene TRBV19, with unresolved D. The CDR3 spans 16 residues. V dropped 5 bases and J dropped 0 bases, with 11 bases sitting between them. The germline CDR1 and CDR2 sequences are LNHDA and SQIVND (reference sequence).

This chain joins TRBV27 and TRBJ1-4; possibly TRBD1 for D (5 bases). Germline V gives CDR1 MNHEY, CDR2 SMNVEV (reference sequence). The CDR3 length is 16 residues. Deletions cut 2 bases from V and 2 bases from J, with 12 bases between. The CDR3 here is CASSLGAGPTNEKLFF. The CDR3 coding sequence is TGTGCCAGCAGTTTAGGGGCAGGGCCCACTAATGAAAAACTGTTTTTT.

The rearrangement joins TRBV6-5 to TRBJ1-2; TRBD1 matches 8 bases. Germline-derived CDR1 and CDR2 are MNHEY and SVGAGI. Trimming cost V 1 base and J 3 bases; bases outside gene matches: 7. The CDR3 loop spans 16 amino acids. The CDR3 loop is CASSYFGQGRYYGYTF. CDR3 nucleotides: TGTGCCAGCAGTTACTTCGGACAGGGACGATACTATGGCTACACCTTC.

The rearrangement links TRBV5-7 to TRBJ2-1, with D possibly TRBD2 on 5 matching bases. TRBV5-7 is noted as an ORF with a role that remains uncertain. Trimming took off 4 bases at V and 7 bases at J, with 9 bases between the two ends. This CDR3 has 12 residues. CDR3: CASSPTRNEQFF. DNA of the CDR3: TGTGCCAGCAGCCCTACTAGGAATGAGCAGTTCTTC.

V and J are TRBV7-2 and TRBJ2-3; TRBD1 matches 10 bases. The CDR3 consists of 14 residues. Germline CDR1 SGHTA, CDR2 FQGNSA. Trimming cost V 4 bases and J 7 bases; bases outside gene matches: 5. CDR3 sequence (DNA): TGTGCCAGCAGCTCCCGACAGGGGGCTAATACGCAGTATTTT. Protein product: CASSSRQGANTQYF.

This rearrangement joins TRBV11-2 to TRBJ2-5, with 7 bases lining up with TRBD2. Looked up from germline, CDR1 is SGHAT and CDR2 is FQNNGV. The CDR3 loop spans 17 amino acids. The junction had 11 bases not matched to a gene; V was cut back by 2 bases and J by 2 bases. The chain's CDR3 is CASSLFASSSGQETQYF. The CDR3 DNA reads TGTGCCAGCAGCTTATTCGCCAGCTCTAGCGGACAAGAGACCCAGTACTTC.

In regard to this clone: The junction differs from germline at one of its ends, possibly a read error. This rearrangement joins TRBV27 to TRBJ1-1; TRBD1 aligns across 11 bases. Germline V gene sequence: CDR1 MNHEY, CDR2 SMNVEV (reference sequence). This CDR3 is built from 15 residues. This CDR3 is CASSLSGQGDTEAFF. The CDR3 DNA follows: TGTGCCAGCAGCTTATCGGGACAGGGGGACACTGAAGCTTTCTTT.

The CDR3 region is CASTVLAGGPNEQFF. For the CDR3, the DNA is TGTGCCAGCACCGTACTAGCGGGCGGACCCAATGAGCAGTTCTTC. The chain combines TRBV6-5 with TRBJ2-1, with TRBD2 matching over 9 bases. CDR1 MNHEY and CDR2 SVGAGI come from the germline V gene. V shed 7 bases, J shed 6 bases, and the junction held 10 bases outside the gene matches. This CDR3 region has 15 residues.

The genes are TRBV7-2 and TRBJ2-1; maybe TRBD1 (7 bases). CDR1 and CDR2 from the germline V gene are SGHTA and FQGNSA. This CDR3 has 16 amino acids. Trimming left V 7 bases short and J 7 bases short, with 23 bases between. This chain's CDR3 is CASTLSGGKGRNEQFF. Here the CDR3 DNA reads TGTGCCAGCACCCTCTCAGGGGGGAAAGGTAGGAATGAGCAGTTCTTC.

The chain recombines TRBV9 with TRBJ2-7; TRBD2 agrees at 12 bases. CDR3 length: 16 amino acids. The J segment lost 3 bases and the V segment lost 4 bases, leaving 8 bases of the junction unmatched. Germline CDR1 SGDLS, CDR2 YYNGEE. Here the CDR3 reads CASSPWTSGVVYEQYF. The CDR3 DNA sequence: TGTGCCAGCAGCCCCTGGACTAGCGGGGTGGTCTACGAGCAGTACTTC.

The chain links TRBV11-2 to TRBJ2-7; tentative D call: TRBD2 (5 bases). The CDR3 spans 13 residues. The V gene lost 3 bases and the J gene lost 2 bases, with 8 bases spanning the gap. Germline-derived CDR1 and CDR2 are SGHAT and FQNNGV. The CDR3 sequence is CASSFGLTYEQYF. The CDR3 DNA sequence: TGTGCCAGCAGCTTTGGACTCACCTACGAGCAGTACTTC.